This T cell receptor (beta chain) was found in a study of tumor and adjacent non-tumor tissue in lung cancer. Study information: Aged about 31 to 80 years, patients included under 13 men and five or six women with stage I to III disease.

Broader study findings: Normal lung showed higher cumulative top 100 clone frequency than tumor.

A modified ARM-PCR protocol with three rounds of nested PCR amplified TCRbeta. Each CDR3 protein is one row after TCRdb ran MiXCR on the multiplex PCR reads. This sample has 80,000 to 100,000 distinct CDR3 sequences, with 75% to 90% found just once. Trimming cost V 5 bases and J 5 bases, with 7 bases left between them. The CDR3 covers 12 residues. This clonotype was detected only a few times. Its antigen is unidentified. This sample's RNA came from whole unsorted tissue. The normal lung tissue was taken more than 3 cm from the tumor edge. The specimen sequenced was distant non-tumor lung tissue. The receptor comes from a man between 60 and 75 years old with small cell lung cancer. V and J are TRBV12-3 or TRBV12-4 and TRBJ2-1; no reliable D call. The CDR3 protein is CASSILNNEQFF. The CDR3 bases are TGTGCCAGCAGTATACTAAACAATGAGCAGTTCTTC.